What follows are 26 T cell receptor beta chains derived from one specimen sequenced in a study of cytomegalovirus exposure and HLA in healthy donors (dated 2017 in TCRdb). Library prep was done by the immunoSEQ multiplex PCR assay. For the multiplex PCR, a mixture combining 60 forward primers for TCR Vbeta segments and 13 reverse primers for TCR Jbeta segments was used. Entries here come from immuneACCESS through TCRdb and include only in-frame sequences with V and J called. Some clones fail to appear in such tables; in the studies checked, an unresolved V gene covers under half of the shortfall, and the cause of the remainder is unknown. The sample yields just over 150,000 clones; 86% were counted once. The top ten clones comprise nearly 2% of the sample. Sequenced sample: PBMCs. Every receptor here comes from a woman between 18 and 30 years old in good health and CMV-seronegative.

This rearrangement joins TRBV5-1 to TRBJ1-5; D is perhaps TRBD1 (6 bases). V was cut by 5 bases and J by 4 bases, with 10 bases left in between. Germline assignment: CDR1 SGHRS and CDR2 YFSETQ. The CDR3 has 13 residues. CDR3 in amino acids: CASRWGPNQPQHF. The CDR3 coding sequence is TGCGCCAGCAGGTGGGGGCCAAATCAGCCCCAGCATTTT.

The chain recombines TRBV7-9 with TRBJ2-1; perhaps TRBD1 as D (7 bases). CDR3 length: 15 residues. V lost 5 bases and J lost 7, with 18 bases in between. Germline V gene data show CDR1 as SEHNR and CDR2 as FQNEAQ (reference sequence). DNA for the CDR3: TGTGCCAGCAGCAGTCGCGGGACAGTTGGGAATGAGCAGTTCTTC. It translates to CASSSRGTVGNEQFF.

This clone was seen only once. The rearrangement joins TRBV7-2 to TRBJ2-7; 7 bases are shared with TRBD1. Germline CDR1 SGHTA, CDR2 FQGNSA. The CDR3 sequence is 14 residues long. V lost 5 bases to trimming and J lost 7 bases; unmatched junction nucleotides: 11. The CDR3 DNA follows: TGTGCCAGCAGCCCTGGGACAGATTTTCTGGAGCAGTACTTC. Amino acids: CASSPGTDFLEQYF. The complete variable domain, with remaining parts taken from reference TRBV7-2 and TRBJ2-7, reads GAGVSQSPSNKVTEKGKDVELRCDPISGHTALYWYRQSLGQGLEFLIYFQGNSAPDKSGLPSDRFSAERTGGSVSTLTIQRTQQEDSAVYLCASSPGTDFLEQYFGPGTRLTVT.

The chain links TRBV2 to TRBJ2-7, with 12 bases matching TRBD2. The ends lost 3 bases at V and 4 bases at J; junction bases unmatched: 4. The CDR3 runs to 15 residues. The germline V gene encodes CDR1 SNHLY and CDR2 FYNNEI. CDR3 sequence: CASSERTSGKYEQYF. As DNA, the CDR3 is TGTGCCAGCAGTGAGAGGACTAGCGGGAAGTACGAGCAGTACTTC.

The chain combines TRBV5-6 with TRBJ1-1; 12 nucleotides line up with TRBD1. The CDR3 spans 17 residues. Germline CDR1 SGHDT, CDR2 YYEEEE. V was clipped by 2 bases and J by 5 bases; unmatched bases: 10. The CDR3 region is CASSFGGTGGPWTEAFF. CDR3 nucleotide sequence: TGTGCCAGCAGCTTTGGGGGGACAGGGGGCCCCTGGACTGAAGCTTTCTTT.

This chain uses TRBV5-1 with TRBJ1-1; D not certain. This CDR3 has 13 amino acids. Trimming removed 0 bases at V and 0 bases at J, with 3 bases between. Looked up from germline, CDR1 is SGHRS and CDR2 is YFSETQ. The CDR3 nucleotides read TGCGCCAGCAGCTTGGTATTGAACACTGAAGCTTTCTTT. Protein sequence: CASSLVLNTEAFF.

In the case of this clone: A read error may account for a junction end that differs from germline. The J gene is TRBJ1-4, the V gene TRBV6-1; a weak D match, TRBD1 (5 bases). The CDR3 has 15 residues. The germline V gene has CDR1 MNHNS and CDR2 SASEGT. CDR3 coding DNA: TGTGCCAGCAGTCCTTCCGCAGGGACTAATAAAAAACTGTTTTTT. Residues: CASSPSAGTNKKLFF.

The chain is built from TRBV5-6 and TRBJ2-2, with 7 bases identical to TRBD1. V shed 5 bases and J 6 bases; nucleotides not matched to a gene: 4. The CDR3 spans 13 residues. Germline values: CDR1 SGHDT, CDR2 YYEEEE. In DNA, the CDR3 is TGTGCCAGCAGACAGGGGTTCCCCGGGGAGCTGTTTTTT. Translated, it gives CASRQGFPGELFF.

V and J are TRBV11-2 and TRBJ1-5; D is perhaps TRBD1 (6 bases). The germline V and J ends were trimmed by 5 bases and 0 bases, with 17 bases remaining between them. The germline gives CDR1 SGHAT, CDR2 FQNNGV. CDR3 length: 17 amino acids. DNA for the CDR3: TGTGCCAGCAGCCCTAACACAGGGAGTTATAGCAATCAGCCCCAGCATTTT. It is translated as CASSPNTGSYSNQPQHF.

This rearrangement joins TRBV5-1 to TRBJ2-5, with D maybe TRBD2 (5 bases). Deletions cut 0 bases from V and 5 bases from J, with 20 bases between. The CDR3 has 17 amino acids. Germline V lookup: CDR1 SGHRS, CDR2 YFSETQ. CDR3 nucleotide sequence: TGCGCCAGCAGCTTGGCAATGACTACCGACCCCCAGGAGACCCAGTACTTC. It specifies CASSLAMTTDPQETQYF.

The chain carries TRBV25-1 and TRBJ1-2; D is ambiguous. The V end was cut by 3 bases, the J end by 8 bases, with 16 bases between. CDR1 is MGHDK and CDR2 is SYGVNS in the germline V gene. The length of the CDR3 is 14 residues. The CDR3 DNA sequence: TGTGCCAGCAGTGACTTTCTGCCGGGCGGGGGCTACACCTTC. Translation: CASSDFLPGGGYTF.

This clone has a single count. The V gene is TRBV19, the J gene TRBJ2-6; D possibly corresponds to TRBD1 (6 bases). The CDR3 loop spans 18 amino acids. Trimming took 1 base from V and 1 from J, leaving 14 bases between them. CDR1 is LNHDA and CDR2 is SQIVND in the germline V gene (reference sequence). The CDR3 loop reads CASSIGARGPSGANVLTF. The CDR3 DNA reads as TGTGCCAGTAGTATAGGGGCCAGGGGACCTTCTGGGGCCAACGTCCTGACTTTC.

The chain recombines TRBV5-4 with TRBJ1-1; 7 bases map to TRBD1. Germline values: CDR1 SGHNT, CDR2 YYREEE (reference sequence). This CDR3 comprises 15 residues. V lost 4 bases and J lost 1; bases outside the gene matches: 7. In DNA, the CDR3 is TGTGCCAGCAGCGCAAATGACAGGGAGAACACTGAAGCTTTCTTT. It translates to CASSANDRENTEAFF.

CDR3 sequence (DNA): TGTGCCAGCACCAGGGGACAGGGGAATCAGCCCCAGCATTTT. It yields the protein CASTRGQGNQPQHF. V usage is TRBV6-6 and J usage is TRBJ1-5; TRBD1 matches at 10 bases. The CDR3 has 14 amino acids. Trimming removed 7 bases from V and 4 bases from J; junction bases left unmatched: 4. Germline V gene lookup returns CDR1 MNHNY and CDR2 SVGAGI (reference sequence).

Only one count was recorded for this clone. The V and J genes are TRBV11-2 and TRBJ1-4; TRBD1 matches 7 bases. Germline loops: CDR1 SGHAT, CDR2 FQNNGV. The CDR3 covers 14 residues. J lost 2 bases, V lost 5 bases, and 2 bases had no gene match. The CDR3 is CASSKGQTNEKLFF. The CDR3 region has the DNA TGTGCCAGCAGCAAGGGACAGACTAATGAAAAACTGTTTTTT.

DNA of the CDR3: TGTGCCAGCAGTGAATATCCCTCCGCAGGGAGCGGGGGGACTGAAGCTTTCTTT. Amino acids: CASSEYPSAGSGGTEAFF. The J gene is TRBJ1-1, the V gene TRBV2; tentative D call: TRBD1 (5 bases). The CDR3 consists of 18 residues. Germline V gene lookup returns CDR1 SNHLY and CDR2 FYNNEI. Trimming pared 2 bases from V and 5 bases from J, leaving 24 bases between.

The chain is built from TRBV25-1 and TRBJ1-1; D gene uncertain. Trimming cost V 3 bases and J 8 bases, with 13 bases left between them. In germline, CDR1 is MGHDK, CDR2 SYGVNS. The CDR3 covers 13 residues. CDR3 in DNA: TGTGCCAGCAGTGACCTAATCACGCGAGAAGCTTTCTTT. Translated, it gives CASSDLITREAFF.

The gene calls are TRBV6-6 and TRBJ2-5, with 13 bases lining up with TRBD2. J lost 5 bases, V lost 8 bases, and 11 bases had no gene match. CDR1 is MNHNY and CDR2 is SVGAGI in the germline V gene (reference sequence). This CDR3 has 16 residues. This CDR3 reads CASAGTSGAGGETQYF. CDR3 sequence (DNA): TGTGCCAGCGCCGGGACTAGCGGGGCGGGAGGGGAGACCCAGTACTTC.

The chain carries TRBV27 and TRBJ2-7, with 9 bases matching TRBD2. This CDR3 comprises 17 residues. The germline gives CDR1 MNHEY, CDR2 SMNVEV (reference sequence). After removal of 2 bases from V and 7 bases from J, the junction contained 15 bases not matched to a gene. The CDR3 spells CASSLIAGVSPLGEQYF. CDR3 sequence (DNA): TGTGCCAGCAGTTTAATAGCGGGAGTCTCCCCTTTGGGTGAGCAGTACTTC.

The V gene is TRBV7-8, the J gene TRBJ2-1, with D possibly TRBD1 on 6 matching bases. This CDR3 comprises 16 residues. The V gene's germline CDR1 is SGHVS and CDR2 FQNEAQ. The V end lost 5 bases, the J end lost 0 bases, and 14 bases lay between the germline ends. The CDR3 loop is CASSKTRGNSYNEQFF. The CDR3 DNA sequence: TGTGCCAGCAGCAAAACCAGGGGCAACTCCTACAATGAGCAGTTCTTC.

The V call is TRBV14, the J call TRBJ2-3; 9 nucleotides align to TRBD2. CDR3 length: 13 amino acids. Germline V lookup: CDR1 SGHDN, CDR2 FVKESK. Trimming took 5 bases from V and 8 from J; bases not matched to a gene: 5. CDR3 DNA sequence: TGTGCCAGCAGCGTGCATAGCGGGAGTACGCAGTATTTT. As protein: CASSVHSGSTQYF.

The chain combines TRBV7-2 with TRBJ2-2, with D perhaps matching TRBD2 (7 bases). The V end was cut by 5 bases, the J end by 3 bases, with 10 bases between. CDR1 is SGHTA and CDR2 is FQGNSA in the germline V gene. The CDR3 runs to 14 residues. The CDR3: CASSRGGDTGELFF. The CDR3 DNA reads TGTGCCAGCAGCAGAGGGGGGGACACCGGGGAGCTGTTTTTT.

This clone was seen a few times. The CDR3 protein is CASSLTDMNTEAFF. Written as DNA, the CDR3 is TGTGCCAGCAGCCTGACAGACATGAACACTGAAGCTTTCTTT. The chain recombines TRBV7-3 with TRBJ1-1, with D perhaps matching TRBD1 (5 bases). V lost 5 bases and J lost 0, with 10 bases in between. Germline CDR1 SGHTA, CDR2 FQGTGA. The CDR3 spans 14 residues.

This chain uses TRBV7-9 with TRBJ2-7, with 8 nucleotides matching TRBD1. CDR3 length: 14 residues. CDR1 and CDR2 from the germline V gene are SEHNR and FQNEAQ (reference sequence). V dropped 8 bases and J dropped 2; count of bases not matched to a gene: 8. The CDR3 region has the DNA TGTGCCAGCGGCCATGGACAGGGTGCCTACGAGCAGTACTTC. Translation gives CASGHGQGAYEQYF.

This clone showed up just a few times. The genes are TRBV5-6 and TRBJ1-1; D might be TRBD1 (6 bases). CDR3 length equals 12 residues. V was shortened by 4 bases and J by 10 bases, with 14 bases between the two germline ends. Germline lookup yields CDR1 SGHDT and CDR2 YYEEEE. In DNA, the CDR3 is TGTGCCAGCAGCAACACAGGGAATAGAGCTTTCTTT. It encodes CASSNTGNRAFF.

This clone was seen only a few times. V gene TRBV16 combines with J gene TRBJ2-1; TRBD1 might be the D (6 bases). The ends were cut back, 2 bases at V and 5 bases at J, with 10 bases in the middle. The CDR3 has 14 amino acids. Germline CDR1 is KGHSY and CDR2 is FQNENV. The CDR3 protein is CASSQTTGNNEQFF. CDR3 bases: TGTGCCAGCAGCCAAACGACAGGCAACAATGAGCAGTTCTTC.